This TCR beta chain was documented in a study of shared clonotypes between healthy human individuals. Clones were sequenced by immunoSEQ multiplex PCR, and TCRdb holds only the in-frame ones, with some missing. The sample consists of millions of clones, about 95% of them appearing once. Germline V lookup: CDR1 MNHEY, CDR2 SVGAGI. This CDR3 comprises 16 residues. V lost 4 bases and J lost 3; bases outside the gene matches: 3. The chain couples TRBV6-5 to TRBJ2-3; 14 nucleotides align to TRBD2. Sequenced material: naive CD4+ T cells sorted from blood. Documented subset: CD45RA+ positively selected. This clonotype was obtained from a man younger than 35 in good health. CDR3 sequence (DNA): TGTGCCAGCAGTTTCGGACTAGCGGGAGGAACAGATACGCAGTATTTT. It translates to CASSFGLAGGTDTQYF.